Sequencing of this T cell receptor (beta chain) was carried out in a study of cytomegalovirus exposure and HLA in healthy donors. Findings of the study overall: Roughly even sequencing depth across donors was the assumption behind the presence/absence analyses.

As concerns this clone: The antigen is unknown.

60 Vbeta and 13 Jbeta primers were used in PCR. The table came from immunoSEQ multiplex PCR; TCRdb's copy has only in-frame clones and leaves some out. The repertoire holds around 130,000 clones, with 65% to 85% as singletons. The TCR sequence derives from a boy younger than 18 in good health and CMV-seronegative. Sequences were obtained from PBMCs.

CDR3 bases: TGTGCCAGCAGCCAGGGCCAGCGGAGCCAAGAGACCCAGTACTTC. Translating gives CASSQGQRSQETQYF. The V and J genes are TRBV4-2 and TRBJ2-5, with D perhaps matching TRBD2 (5 bases). In germline, CDR1 is LGHNA, CDR2 YNFKEQ. V lost 3 bases and J 1 base, leaving 12 bases between the germline ends. There are 15 residues in the CDR3.